Listed here are 12 T cell receptor beta chains from one sample, sequenced in a study of blood T cell repertoires in COVID-19. Some clones are missing from TCRdb's copy, which holds only in-frame ones; the method was immunoSEQ multiplex PCR. The repertoire consists of some 220,000 clones, with approximately 83% occurring once and the leading ten covering roughly 1.3%. The sample taken for sequencing was PBMCs or T cells enriched from blood (not recorded which). These receptors originate from a middle-aged woman with acute COVID-19.

The V and J genes are TRBV2 and TRBJ1-3; a weak D match, TRBD1 (5 bases). Trimming stripped 4 bases from V and 2 bases from J, with 15 bases between. Germline CDR1 SNHLY, CDR2 FYNNEI. The CDR3 length is 16 residues. CDR3 bases: TGTGCCAGCAGTGCTGACAGCCTCTCTGCTGGAAACACCATATATTTT. This encodes CASSADSLSAGNTIYF.

J is TRBJ1-4 and V is TRBV5-1, with D unclear. Trimming removed 0 bases from V and 8 bases from J, with 11 bases in between. CDR3 length equals 14 residues. Germline CDR1 and CDR2: SGHRS and YFSETQ. This CDR3 is CASSLAAGGEKLFF. CDR3 coding DNA: TGCGCCAGCAGCTTGGCGGCGGGTGGCGAAAAACTGTTTTTT.

The chain employs TRBV6-4 and TRBJ1-1; D is undetermined. Per the germline V gene, CDR1 is MRHNA and CDR2 is SNTAGT. This CDR3 comprises 13 residues. V gave up 2 bases and J gave up 3 bases, with 7 bases separating them. The CDR3 DNA reads TGTGCCAGCAGTGACCATGAGGACACTGAAGCTTTCTTT. Its protein product is CASSDHEDTEAFF.

The chain combines TRBV11-2 with TRBJ2-3, with 10 bases identical to TRBD2. Trimming removed 1 base from V and 8 bases from J; junction bases left unmatched: 6. Germline CDR1 SGHAT, CDR2 FQNNGV. This CDR3 is built from 15 residues. In DNA form, the CDR3 reads TGTGCCAGCAGCTTAGTACTAGCGGGATATGTTACGCAGTATTTT. Translating gives CASSLVLAGYVTQYF.

The CDR3 DNA follows: TGTGCCAGCAGCCAAGATGGGGACTTTGGTGAAAAACTGTTTTTT. Translation gives CASSQDGDFGEKLFF. The chain recombines TRBV3-1 (or the pseudogene TRBV3-2) with TRBJ1-4; D possibly corresponds to TRBD1 (5 bases). The germline V gene has CDR1 LGHDT and CDR2 YNNKEL (reference sequence). The germline V and J ends were trimmed by 0 bases and 7 bases, with 12 bases remaining between them. CDR3 size: 15 residues.

In its sample, this clone was seen a few times. The rearrangement joins TRBV2 to TRBJ2-1; TRBD2 is a possible D gene (6 bases). The CDR3 totals 11 residues. V was trimmed by 7 bases and J by 9 bases, leaving 10 bases between them. Germline CDR1 and CDR2: SNHLY and FYNNEI. CDR3 amino acids: CASMASVEQFF. In DNA form, the CDR3 reads TGTGCCAGCATGGCTAGCGTTGAGCAGTTCTTC.

This clone has a single count. This chain links TRBV29-1 with TRBJ2-3; the D gene is possibly TRBD2 (5 bases). V lost 4 bases, J lost 12 bases, and 14 bases lay in between. Looked up from germline, CDR1 is SQVTM and CDR2 is ANQGSEA. CDR3 size: 11 residues. In DNA, the CDR3 is TGCAGCGTTGTAGTACTAGTAGTTCAGTATTTT. It translates to CSVVVLVVQYF.

The rearrangement joins TRBV7-2 to TRBJ2-3; possibly TRBD2 for D (6 bases). Germline V lookup: CDR1 SGHTA, CDR2 FQGNSA. The CDR3 has 15 residues. Between the trimmed V and J ends, which lost 1 base and 2 bases, there was a span of 10 bases. CDR3: CASSLVPGATDTQYF. In DNA form, the CDR3 reads TGTGCCAGCAGCTTAGTGCCGGGAGCCACAGATACGCAGTATTTT.

V gene TRBV19 combines with J gene TRBJ2-1, with D possibly being TRBD1 (5 bases). Germline-derived CDR1 and CDR2 are LNHDA and SQIVND (reference sequence). The CDR3 length is 14 residues. Trimming shortened V by 2 bases and J by 3 bases, and 8 bases separated the two germline ends. In DNA form, the CDR3 reads TGTGCCAGTAGTATACAGGGAAACTACAATGAGCAGTTCTTC. It encodes CASSIQGNYNEQFF.

The rearrangement links TRBV6-1 to TRBJ1-4; D might be TRBD1 (6 bases). The CDR3 totals 14 residues. The ends were cut back, 2 bases at V and 14 bases at J, with 18 bases in the middle. CDR1 and CDR2 from the germline V gene are MNHNS and SASEGT. The CDR3 sequence is CASSERTDNSGLFF. DNA of the CDR3: TGTGCCAGCAGTGAACGGACAGACAACTCGGGGCTGTTTTTT.

This rearrangement joins TRBV6-1 to TRBJ2-1; 11 bases align to TRBD2. The CDR3 runs 15 residues. Trimming at V came to 1 base and at J to 9 bases, leaving 5 bases not matched to a gene. Looked up from germline, CDR1 is MNHNS and CDR2 is SASEGT. The CDR3 reads CASSEELAGVREQFF. As DNA, the CDR3 is TGTGCCAGCAGTGAAGAACTAGCGGGAGTACGTGAGCAGTTCTTC.

The chain links TRBV15 to TRBJ2-7; D is perhaps TRBD2 (5 bases). V lost 0 bases, J lost 6 bases, and 15 bases lay in between. The germline CDR1 and CDR2 sequences are LNHNV and YYDKDF (reference sequence). The CDR3 spans 15 residues. CDR3 region: CATSRDLSGAAEQYF. CDR3 sequence (DNA): TGTGCCACCAGCAGAGATCTGTCTGGAGCGGCCGAGCAGTACTTC.